This is a list of T cell receptor beta chains from one sample in a study of blood T cells in healthy people across ages. TCRdb reprocessed the 5' RACE reads with MiXCR, giving one entry per CDR3 protein. The sample holds about 1.4 million distinct CDR3 sequences, 59% seen once. The sequenced sample was blood. These receptors were taken from a man between 18 and 29 years old in good health. The CDR3 runs from the conserved cysteine through the conserved F or W. The D gene is left open where the match is weak. A row's size may be missing; if present it is once, few, many or a size class.

d_call: TRBD2
j_call: TRBJ2-6
v_call: TRBV6-2/TRBV6-3
clone_size: -
cdr3_aa: CASSYFRLAGGPGPSGANVLTF
cdr3_nt: TGTGCCAGCAGTTACTTCCGACTAGCGGGAGGGCCAGGGCCCTCTGGGGCCAACGTCCTGACTTTC

d_call: -
j_call: TRBJ2-7
v_call: TRBV27
clone_size: -
cdr3_aa: CASSLSAKAYEQYF
cdr3_nt: TGTGCCAGCAGTTTATCAGCCAAAGCCTACGAGCAGTACTTC

d_call: -
j_call: TRBJ1-6
v_call: TRBV18
clone_size: -
cdr3_aa: CASSLTGALDSPLHF
cdr3_nt: TGTGCCAGCTCGCTCACCGGGGCGTTAGATTCACCCCTCCACTTT

d_call: -
j_call: TRBJ1-3
v_call: TRBV5-1
clone_size: -
cdr3_aa: CASSEGLQPGNTIYF
cdr3_nt: TGCGCCAGCAGTGAAGGCCTGCAGCCTGGAAACACCATATATTTT

d_call: TRBD1
j_call: TRBJ1-5
v_call: TRBV20-1
clone_size: -
cdr3_aa: CSARQGLQPQHF
cdr3_nt: TGCAGTGCAAGACAGGGACTGCAGCCCCAGCATTTT

d_call: -
j_call: TRBJ2-1
v_call: TRBV29-1
clone_size: -
cdr3_aa: CSVDGAAGWEQFF
cdr3_nt: TGCAGCGTTGATGGTGCAGCGGGCTGGGAGCAGTTCTTC

d_call: -
j_call: TRBJ1-2
v_call: TRBV6-4
clone_size: -
cdr3_aa: CASGGQNRATANYGYTF
cdr3_nt: TGTGCCAGCGGAGGACAAAACCGGGCCACAGCTAACTATGGCTACACCTTC

d_call: -
j_call: TRBJ2-7
v_call: TRBV4-1
clone_size: -
cdr3_aa: CASSQEYGTYEQYF
cdr3_nt: TGCGCCAGCAGCCAAGAATACGGAACCTACGAGCAGTACTTC

d_call: -
j_call: TRBJ2-1
v_call: TRBV9
clone_size: -
cdr3_aa: CASSVEFGRQFF
cdr3_nt: TGCGCCAGCAGCGTAGAGTTCGGGCGGCAGTTCTTC

d_call: -
j_call: TRBJ2-5
v_call: TRBV5-5
clone_size: -
cdr3_aa: CASSLAWQGGQETQYF
cdr3_nt: TGTGCCAGCAGCTTGGCCTGGCAGGGAGGACAAGAGACCCAGTACTTC

d_call: -
j_call: TRBJ2-4
v_call: TRBV7-2
clone_size: -
cdr3_aa: CASSLGESNIQYF
cdr3_nt: TGTGCCAGCAGCTTAGGGGAGTCGAACATTCAGTACTTC

d_call: -
j_call: TRBJ2-1
v_call: TRBV27
clone_size: few
cdr3_aa: CASSLATNNEQFF
cdr3_nt: TGTGCCAGCAGTTTAGCCACTAACAATGAGCAGTTCTTC

d_call: TRBD1
j_call: TRBJ1-5
v_call: TRBV7-9
clone_size: -
cdr3_aa: CASSVAGQGNQPQHF
cdr3_nt: TGTGCCAGCAGCGTAGCGGGACAGGGCAATCAGCCCCAGCATTTT

d_call: -
j_call: TRBJ1-6
v_call: TRBV5-1
clone_size: few
cdr3_aa: CASSADTPNSPLHF
cdr3_nt: TGCGCCAGCAGCGCGGACACCCCTAATTCACCCCTCCACTTT

d_call: TRBD1
j_call: TRBJ2-5
v_call: TRBV27
clone_size: -
cdr3_aa: CASLPYMGQGRETQYF
cdr3_nt: TGTGCCAGCCTCCCGTATATGGGACAGGGACGAGAGACCCAGTACTTC

d_call: TRBD1
j_call: TRBJ2-7
v_call: TRBV20-1
clone_size: -
cdr3_aa: CSARRDRPYEQYF
cdr3_nt: TGCAGTGCTAGACGGGACAGACCCTACGAGCAGTACTTC

d_call: -
j_call: TRBJ1-1
v_call: TRBV10-3
clone_size: once
cdr3_aa: CAIQGGGEAFF
cdr3_nt: TGTGCCATACAGGGAGGAGGTGAAGCTTTCTTT

d_call: -
j_call: TRBJ1-2
v_call: TRBV29-1
clone_size: few
cdr3_aa: CSVGPRVWTNYGYTF
cdr3_nt: TGCAGCGTTGGCCCCAGAGTATGGACTAACTATGGCTACACCTTC

d_call: -
j_call: TRBJ2-7
v_call: TRBV2
clone_size: once
cdr3_aa: CASSQPYRRLFREQYF
cdr3_nt: TGTGCCAGCAGCCAGCCTTATCGACGTTTATTCCGCGAGCAGTACTTC

d_call: -
j_call: TRBJ2-1
v_call: TRBV7-9
clone_size: many
cdr3_aa: CASSLALAEQFF
cdr3_nt: TGTGCCAGCAGCTTAGCGCTAGCTGAGCAGTTCTTC

d_call: -
j_call: TRBJ2-1
v_call: TRBV4-1
clone_size: -
cdr3_aa: CASSHPLSGGTSYNEQFF
cdr3_nt: TGCGCCAGCAGCCATCCTTTGTCGGGCGGGACTTCCTACAATGAGCAGTTCTTC

d_call: TRBD1
j_call: TRBJ2-7
v_call: TRBV29-1
clone_size: -
cdr3_aa: CSVATGGRYEQYF
cdr3_nt: TGCAGCGTAGCTACAGGGGGCAGGTACGAGCAGTACTTC

d_call: -
j_call: TRBJ2-3
v_call: TRBV20-1
clone_size: -
cdr3_aa: CSARGPSTGTDTQYF
cdr3_nt: TGCAGTGCTAGAGGCCCGAGCACAGGCACAGATACGCAGTATTTT

d_call: -
j_call: TRBJ1-6
v_call: TRBV7-8
clone_size: few
cdr3_aa: CASSLSIGQGSLPLHF
cdr3_nt: TGTGCCAGCAGCTTATCAATAGGGCAGGGATCCCTTCCCCTCCACTTT

d_call: -
j_call: TRBJ1-2
v_call: TRBV29-1
clone_size: -
cdr3_aa: CSVGLNTNYGYTF
cdr3_nt: TGCAGCGTGGGGCTAAACACCAACTATGGCTACACCTTC

d_call: -
j_call: TRBJ2-7
v_call: TRBV18
clone_size: -
cdr3_aa: CASSPDALGYEQYF
cdr3_nt: TGTGCCAGCTCACCAGATGCATTGGGCTACGAGCAGTACTTC

d_call: -
j_call: TRBJ2-7
v_call: TRBV6-1
clone_size: few
cdr3_aa: CASSEQGRSYEQYF
cdr3_nt: TGTGCCAGCAGTGAACAAGGCAGATCCTACGAGCAGTACTTC

d_call: -
j_call: TRBJ1-2
v_call: TRBV7-9
clone_size: -
cdr3_aa: CASSLEVGSYYGYTF
cdr3_nt: TGTGCCAGCAGCTTAGAAGTAGGCAGTTACTATGGCTACACCTTC

d_call: -
j_call: TRBJ1-5
v_call: TRBV7-9
clone_size: once
cdr3_aa: CASSPGGADQPQHF
cdr3_nt: TGTGCCAGCAGCCCCGGGGGGGCGGATCAGCCCCAGCATTTT

d_call: -
j_call: TRBJ1-4
v_call: TRBV29-1
clone_size: -
cdr3_aa: CSVDRGEKLFF
cdr3_nt: TGCAGCGTTGACAGGGGAGAAAAACTGTTTTTT

d_call: TRBD2
j_call: TRBJ2-3
v_call: TRBV9
clone_size: -
cdr3_aa: CASSVVVAGTDTQYF
cdr3_nt: TGTGCCAGCAGCGTAGTGGTAGCGGGGACAGATACGCAGTATTTT

d_call: -
j_call: TRBJ2-2
v_call: TRBV5-6
clone_size: -
cdr3_aa: CASSLAVLRRGNTGELFF
cdr3_nt: TGTGCCAGCAGCTTGGCCGTACTCCGCCGGGGCAACACCGGGGAGCTGTTTTTT

d_call: TRBD2
j_call: TRBJ2-7
v_call: TRBV7-2
clone_size: -
cdr3_aa: CASSGLATTYEQYF
cdr3_nt: TGTGCCAGCAGCGGACTAGCGACAACCTACGAGCAGTACTTC

d_call: TRBD1
j_call: TRBJ1-2
v_call: TRBV6-2/TRBV6-3
clone_size: -
cdr3_aa: CASRPNRGLYGYTF
cdr3_nt: TGTGCCAGCAGACCCAACAGGGGGCTCTATGGCTACACCTTC

d_call: TRBD1
j_call: TRBJ2-5
v_call: TRBV6-5
clone_size: -
cdr3_aa: CASSYSRGQYQETQYF
cdr3_nt: TGTGCCAGCAGTTACTCGAGGGGACAGTACCAAGAGACCCAGTACTTC

d_call: -
j_call: TRBJ1-3
v_call: TRBV5-6
clone_size: -
cdr3_aa: CASSLGRGSSTSGNTIYF
cdr3_nt: TGTGCCAGCAGCTTGGGGAGGGGATCATCGACCTCTGGAAACACCATATATTTT

d_call: -
j_call: TRBJ2-5
v_call: TRBV4-3
clone_size: few
cdr3_aa: CASSPHTGKEETQYF
cdr3_nt: TGCGCCAGCAGCCCTCATACAGGGAAGGAAGAGACCCAGTACTTC

d_call: -
j_call: TRBJ2-1
v_call: TRBV12-3/TRBV12-4
clone_size: -
cdr3_aa: CASSRGRVGGNEQFF
cdr3_nt: TGTGCCAGCAGCCGGGGTCGGGTAGGGGGCAATGAGCAGTTCTTC

d_call: -
j_call: TRBJ2-4
v_call: TRBV3-1
clone_size: few
cdr3_aa: CASSQTPGTEKGNIQYF
cdr3_nt: TGTGCCAGCAGTCAAACACCCGGGACTGAAAAGGGGAACATTCAGTACTTC

d_call: -
j_call: TRBJ2-1
v_call: TRBV29-1
clone_size: -
cdr3_aa: CSVGGMEPYNEQFF
cdr3_nt: TGCAGCGTTGGCGGGATGGAGCCCTACAATGAGCAGTTCTTC

d_call: -
j_call: TRBJ1-1
v_call: TRBV20-1
clone_size: -
cdr3_aa: CSAWTANTEAFF
cdr3_nt: TGCAGTGCCTGGACGGCGAACACTGAAGCTTTCTTT

d_call: -
j_call: TRBJ2-1
v_call: TRBV6-5
clone_size: -
cdr3_aa: CASTKRMGYNEQFF
cdr3_nt: TGTGCCAGCACCAAGCGGATGGGGTACAATGAGCAGTTCTTC

d_call: -
j_call: TRBJ1-6
v_call: TRBV10-1
clone_size: -
cdr3_aa: CASSESLGENSPLHF
cdr3_nt: TGCGCCAGCAGTGAGTCGCTCGGGGAAAATTCACCCCTCCACTTT

d_call: TRBD2
j_call: TRBJ2-1
v_call: TRBV12-3/TRBV12-4
clone_size: -
cdr3_aa: CASSFSGTGEQFF
cdr3_nt: TGTGCCAGCAGTTTTAGCGGGACGGGTGAGCAGTTCTTC

d_call: -
j_call: TRBJ2-1
v_call: TRBV20-1
clone_size: -
cdr3_aa: CSARDLKNHEQFF
cdr3_nt: TGCAGTGCTAGAGACCTCAAGAACCATGAGCAGTTCTTC

d_call: -
j_call: TRBJ2-7
v_call: TRBV7-9
clone_size: -
cdr3_aa: CASSVSNYEQYF
cdr3_nt: TGTGCCAGCAGCGTATCTAACTACGAGCAGTACTTC

d_call: TRBD1
j_call: TRBJ2-7
v_call: TRBV29-1
clone_size: few
cdr3_aa: CSVLPGGQAYEQYF
cdr3_nt: TGCAGCGTTTTGCCAGGGGGCCAAGCCTACGAGCAGTACTTC

d_call: TRBD1
j_call: TRBJ2-7
v_call: TRBV27
clone_size: -
cdr3_aa: CASSYSQGDRGLYEQYF
cdr3_nt: TGTGCCAGCAGTTATTCTCAGGGAGACAGGGGGCTGTACGAGCAGTACTTC

d_call: -
j_call: TRBJ2-7
v_call: TRBV7-2
clone_size: few
cdr3_aa: CASSFPAPSYEQYF
cdr3_nt: TGTGCCAGCAGCTTTCCAGCGCCTTCCTACGAGCAGTACTTC

d_call: TRBD1
j_call: TRBJ1-1
v_call: TRBV9
clone_size: -
cdr3_aa: CASSVGSDRVSSEAFF
cdr3_nt: TGTGCCAGCAGCGTGGGATCGGACAGGGTTAGTTCTGAAGCTTTCTTT

d_call: TRBD1
j_call: TRBJ1-6
v_call: TRBV20-1
clone_size: few
cdr3_aa: CSARDRTGNNNSPLHF
cdr3_nt: TGCAGTGCTAGAGATCGGACAGGGAATAATAATTCACCCCTCCACTTT

d_call: TRBD2
j_call: TRBJ2-1
v_call: TRBV9
clone_size: -
cdr3_aa: CASSVGGGSVEQFF
cdr3_nt: TGTGCCAGCAGCGTAGGGGGGGGGAGTGTTGAGCAGTTCTTC

d_call: -
j_call: TRBJ1-5
v_call: TRBV21-1
clone_size: -
cdr3_aa: CASSNGRVGQPQHF
cdr3_nt: TGTGCCAGCAGCAATGGCAGGGTGGGTCAGCCCCAGCATTTT

d_call: -
j_call: TRBJ2-3
v_call: TRBV5-1
clone_size: once
cdr3_aa: CASSRTGNTQYF
cdr3_nt: TGCGCCAGCAGCCGTACCGGGAATACGCAGTATTTT